This T cell receptor (beta chain) was obtained from a study of T cells after yellow fever vaccination. Comment on this clonotype: Its target is not known.

Study findings and constraints: Abundant bulk-derived clonotypes could contaminate FACS-sorted repertoires. Across the CD4 and CD8 compartments, a small share of clonotypes was present in both.

5'RACE template switching generated TCR cDNA, adding a universal primer site and UMIs. From the 5' RACE reads, TCRdb called clonotypes with MiXCR, one entry per CDR3 protein. This sample yields 300,000 to 400,000 distinct CDR3 sequences, of which about 8.3% are seen a single time; about 16% belongs to the top ten. The TCR comes from a man aged 18 to 35 who received the YFV17D yellow fever vaccine. The sample here was PBMCs, taken roughly seven weeks after the first yellow fever vaccination.

The CDR3 loop is CCARDGRRGGYEQYV. Here the CDR3 DNA reads TGCTGTGCTAGAGATGGTCGGCGGGGGGGATACGAGCAGTACGTC. The chain has TRBV20-1 and TRBJ2-7; 9 nucleotides line up with TRBD2. Per the germline V gene, CDR1 is DFQATT and CDR2 is SNEGSKA (reference sequence). The length of the CDR3 is 15 residues.